This is a list of T cell receptor beta chains from one sample in a study of T-cell reconstitution after alpha-beta-depleted transplantation in children. A single record per CDR3 protein comes from TCRdb applying MiXCR to the PCR reads. The profile shows about 610,000 distinct CDR3 sequences, about 11% of them singletons. The specimen was PBMCs from the stem cell graft donor, collected from the stem cell graft. The receptors were sampled from a human donor who donated a stem cell graft to a child with acute myeloid leukemia. Each CDR3 is given with its conserved first and last residue. D genes are given only for firm matches. Clone size is given for some rows only: seen once, a few or many times, or a class if the clone is expanded.

abundance	j_gene	d_gene	len	v_gene	CDR3nt	CDR3aa
many	TRBJ2-2	.	13	TRBV29-1	TGCAGCGGGCAGGGGTTTCACACCGGGGAGCTGTTTTTT	CSGQGFHTGELFF
many	TRBJ2-1	.	12	TRBV12-5	TGTGCTAGTGGTTTGGTACCCCGTCAGCAGTTCTTC	CASGLVPRQQFF
many	TRBJ1-2	.	13	TRBV5-1	TGCGCCAGCAGCTTGGCCGAGGGGAGCGGCTACACCTTC	CASSLAEGSGYTF
.	TRBJ2-1	.	17	TRBV4-3	TGCGCCAGCAGCCAGCAGTCCTGGGGAAGCTCCTACAATGAGCAGTTCTTC	CASSQQSWGSSYNEQFF
.	TRBJ2-7	.	11	TRBV29-1	TGCAGCGCCCGGGGTGCCTACGAGCAGTACTTC	CSARGAYEQYF
.	TRBJ2-1	.	15	TRBV7-6	TGTGCCAGCAGCTCCGGACAGAGCTCCTACAATGAGCAGTTCTTC	CASSSGQSSYNEQFF
few	TRBJ1-6	TRBD1	14	TRBV12-3/TRBV12-4	TGTGCCAGCAGTCCGGGACAGGGGGCTTCACCCCTCCACTTT	CASSPGQGASPLHF
.	TRBJ2-2	TRBD2	15	TRBV7-2	TGTGCCAGCCTCTGGGCTAGCGGGAACTCCGGGGAGCTGTTTTTT	CASLWASGNSGELFF
few	TRBJ2-1	TRBD2	17	TRBV28	TGTGCCAGCAGTCCTATAGGTCGGCGGGAGGCGTACAATGAGCAGTTCTTC	CASSPIGRREAYNEQFF
.	TRBJ2-5	.	14	TRBV5-1	TGCGCCAGCAGCTTGCCAGGGACTGGGGAGACCCAGTACTTC	CASSLPGTGETQYF
many	TRBJ2-1	.	12	TRBV29-1	TGCAGCCCGAAAGGGGTAGGGGATGAGCAGTTCTTC	CSPKGVGDEQFF
.	TRBJ1-1	.	13	TRBV3-1	TGTGCCAGCAGTCGAGCAGGGTCCCCTGAAGCTTTCTTT	CASSRAGSPEAFF
few	TRBJ2-5	.	14	TRBV28	TGTGCCAGCAGTTTTATTAGCTTGGTGGAGACCCAGTACTTC	CASSFISLVETQYF
.	TRBJ1-5	.	19	TRBV6-5	TGTGCCAGCAGTTACGGTTCGGACATCGGGCTTCTAAGCAATCAGCCCCAGCATTTT	CASSYGSDIGLLSNQPQHF
.	TRBJ2-7	.	15	TRBV7-6	TGTGCCAGCAGCTTAGGTTTGGGACTCCTGGACGAGCAGTACTTC	CASSLGLGLLDEQYF
few	TRBJ2-7	.	11	TRBV30	TGTGCCTGGAGTAGCGCCTACGAGCAGTACTTC	CAWSSAYEQYF
few	TRBJ2-2	TRBD2	17	TRBV29-1	TGCAGCGGAGGGGAGAAGGAGCGGGAGGGCCGAGGCGGGGAGCTGTTTTTT	CSGGEKEREGRGGELFF
.	TRBJ2-7	TRBD1	16	TRBV12-3/TRBV12-4	TGTGCCAGCAGAAAACCGACCGGGACAGGGACCTACGAGCAGTACTTC	CASRKPTGTGTYEQYF
many	TRBJ1-5	TRBD1	14	TRBV12-3/TRBV12-4	TGTGCCAGCACTATTCAGGGGGGCAATCAGCCCCAGCATTTT	CASTIQGGNQPQHF
.	TRBJ2-1	TRBD2	15	TRBV12-3/TRBV12-4	TGTGCCAGCAGTCCTGCTAGCGGGAGGGCAAATGAGCAGTTCTTC	CASSPASGRANEQFF
many	TRBJ2-6	.	16	TRBV20-1	TGCAGTGCTACTTGGGGAAGCCGCTCTGGGGCCAACGTCCTGACTTTC	CSATWGSRSGANVLTF
many	TRBJ1-3	.	13	TRBV5-1	TGCGCCAGCTTCGCAGGGGCTGGAAACACCATATATTTT	CASFAGAGNTIYF
many	TRBJ2-5	.	15	TRBV21-1	TGTGCCAGCAGCGCTAGTGGGGAGAGAAAAGAGACCCAGTACTTC	CASSASGERKETQYF
few	TRBJ2-5	TRBD1	16	TRBV7-7	TGTGCTAGCAGCTCCGGGGACAGGGGGAGGCAAGAGACCCAGTACTTC	CASSSGDRGRQETQYF
few	TRBJ2-1	TRBD2	17	TRBV4-3	TGCGCCAGCAGCCAAGATCGGGGGGGTAGCGGGTACAATGAGCAGTTCTTC	CASSQDRGGSGYNEQFF
many	TRBJ2-7	TRBD2	12	TRBV20-1	TGCAGTGCTAGAGGACTAGCCAACGAGCAGTACTTC	CSARGLANEQYF
few	TRBJ1-5	TRBD1	15	TRBV10-3	TGTGCCATCAGGGGGGACAGGGGCCTCAATCAGCCCCAGCATTTT	CAIRGDRGLNQPQHF
few	TRBJ2-7	TRBD2	14	TRBV5-1	TGCGCCAGCAGCTTACCAGCGGGAGGTGCCGAGCAGTACTTC	CASSLPAGGAEQYF
many	TRBJ2-7	TRBD2	16	TRBV4-3	TGCGCCAGCAGCCGATCCACCGGGACTAGCGGCTACGAGCAGTACTTC	CASSRSTGTSGYEQYF
.	TRBJ1-5	.	16	TRBV3-1	TGTGCCAGCAGCCAAGGAGGGGCAGGGAGGAATCAGCCCCAGCATTTT	CASSQGGAGRNQPQHF
few	TRBJ2-7	.	12	TRBV5-1	TGCGCCAGCAGCTTGGAAGGGATCGAGCAGTACTTC	CASSLEGIEQYF
few	TRBJ2-1	.	15	TRBV6-7	TGTGCCGGGCCTAGGGCGGTAGAAGATTACAATGAGCAGTTCTTC	CAGPRAVEDYNEQFF
few	TRBJ2-2	.	16	TRBV3-1	TGTGCCAGCAGCCCCCCTTGGCGGAAGGGAACCGGGGAGCTGTTTTTT	CASSPPWRKGTGELFF
many	TRBJ1-1	.	14	TRBV12-3/TRBV12-4	TGTGCCAGCAGCCCCCGGGACACCAACACTGAAGCTTTCTTT	CASSPRDTNTEAFF
.	TRBJ2-7	.	13	TRBV29-1	TGCAGCGTTGAGGGCCATTTAACAGGGATTAAGTACTTC	CSVEGHLTGIKYF
few	TRBJ2-1	TRBD2	14	TRBV29-1	TGCAGCGTTTTCGGCGGGAGAAACTACAATGAGCAGTTCTTC	CSVFGGRNYNEQFF
.	TRBJ1-1	TRBD1	17	TRBV5-1	TGCGCCAGCAGCTTGGGTATCCAAGGGGGCCGGGTCACTGAAGCTTTCTTT	CASSLGIQGGRVTEAFF
many	TRBJ2-7	TRBD2	14	TRBV4-3	TGCGCCAGCAGCCAAGGACTAGCGTACTACGAGCAGTACTTC	CASSQGLAYYEQYF
few	TRBJ2-7	TRBD1	15	TRBV27	TGTGCCAGCAGTTTCTTCTCCAGGGGGAACGACGAGCAGTACTTC	CASSFFSRGNDEQYF
many	TRBJ2-1	TRBD2	14	TRBV9	TGTGCCAGCAGCGCAGCGGGAGGGGGAAATGAGCAGTTCTTC	CASSAAGGGNEQFF
.	TRBJ2-5	TRBD2	15	TRBV20-1	TGCAGTGCTAGTCCGTCAGCGGGAGGGGCAGAGACCCAGTACTTC	CSASPSAGGAETQYF